This T cell receptor beta chain was retrieved from a study of blood T cell repertoires in COVID-19. Study-wide background: In each case, the material was cDNA or gDNA derived from T cells, B-cell-depleted T cells, or PBMCs.

The CDR3 length is 15 residues. Per the germline V gene, CDR1 is MNHEY and CDR2 is SVGAGI. Deletions cut 1 base from V and 0 bases from J, with 9 bases between. In its sample, this clone was seen once. TCRdb keeps only in-frame clones here, not all; method: immunoSEQ multiplex PCR. The sample shows under 350,000 clones, roughly 89% of them seen only once. The sequenced sample was peripheral blood. The J gene is TRBJ1-1, the V gene TRBV6-5, with D uncertain. This sequence was found in a man in his forties or fifties with acute or convalescent COVID-19. CDR3 protein: CASSYWSGVNTEAFF. The CDR3 coding sequence is TGTGCCAGCAGTTACTGGTCAGGCGTGAACACTGAAGCTTTCTTT.